These 20 T cell receptor beta chains were sequenced from one sample in a study of blood T cell repertoires in COVID-19 (TCRdb year 2020). Libraries were made using the immunoSEQ multiplex PCR assay. Held by TCRdb, this immuneACCESS table contains in-frame sequences only and omits some clones. Under half of the omission traces to an unresolved V gene where checked; the cause of the rest is unknown. The sample records roughly 100,000 clones, around four fifths of which are singletons. The ten top clones hold about 10% of the sample. Sequencing was carried out using peripheral blood. These receptors originate from a woman older than 75 with acute or convalescent COVID-19.

This clone has just a few counts. The chain carries TRBV20-1 and TRBJ2-1; D may be TRBD1 or TRBD2 (5 bases each). Deletions cut 3 bases from V and 5 bases from J, with 17 bases between. Looked up from germline, CDR1 is DFQATT and CDR2 is SNEGSKA (reference sequence). The CDR3 has 15 residues. As DNA, the CDR3 is TGCAGTGCTAGTGGGGGAGTCCCTTCCCACAATGAGCAGTTCTTC. This sequence encodes CSASGGVPSHNEQFF.

V gene TRBV7-8 combines with J gene TRBJ2-7; TRBD2 matches 14 bases. The CDR3 covers 16 residues. Trimming at V came to 4 bases and at J to 3 bases, leaving 5 bases not matched to a gene. CDR1 and CDR2 (germline): SGHVS, FQNEAQ. The CDR3: CASSSRTSGGYYEQYF. In nucleotides, the CDR3 is TGTGCCAGCAGCTCCCGGACTAGCGGGGGGTACTACGAGCAGTACTTC.

Only one count was recorded for this clone. The rearrangement uses TRBV7-2 and TRBJ2-3, with D possibly TRBD2 on 6 matching bases. V lost 5 bases to trimming and J lost 5 bases, with 20 bases between them. Germline CDR1 is SGHTA and CDR2 is FQGNSA. The CDR3 loop spans 16 amino acids. CDR3 nucleotide sequence: TGTGCCAGCAGCCCCACCCCCGGGAGAGGTAAAGATACGCAGTATTTT. Protein sequence: CASSPTPGRGKDTQYF.

The CDR3 is CASSIPRNEQFF. CDR3 in DNA: TGTGCCAGCAGCATACCCAGGAATGAGCAGTTCTTC. V usage is TRBV5-5 and J usage is TRBJ2-1, with no clear D. This CDR3 comprises 12 residues. Germline-derived CDR1 and CDR2 are SGHKS and YYEKEE (reference sequence). V shed 4 bases and J shed 7 bases, with 9 bases lying between them.

This chain joins TRBV6-5 and TRBJ1-1, with TRBD1 matching over 9 bases. Trimming at V came to 6 bases and at J to 5 bases, leaving 10 bases not matched to a gene. This CDR3 is 15 amino acids long. In germline, CDR1 is MNHEY, CDR2 SVGAGI. Here the CDR3 DNA reads TGTGCCAGCAGCCTTACTGGACAGGGGCGGACTGAAGCTTTCTTT. Amino acid sequence: CASSLTGQGRTEAFF.

CDR3 nucleotides: TGTGCCAGCTCACCACCGTGGAGGGGGAACACTGAAGCTTTCTTT. This gives the protein CASSPPWRGNTEAFF. This chain uses TRBV18 with TRBJ1-1; the D gene is possibly TRBD1 (5 bases). With 0 bases removed from V and 1 base from J, the gap between germline ends came to 9 bases. The germline gives CDR1 KGHSH, CDR2 LQKENI. The CDR3 runs to 15 residues. The full variable domain, with the rest looked up from reference TRBV18 and TRBJ1-1, is NAGVMQNPRHLVRRRGQEARLRCSPMKGHSHVYWYRQLPEEGLKFMVYLQKENIIDESGMPKERFSAEFPKEGPSILRIQQVVRGDSAAYFCASSPPWRGNTEAFFGQGTRLTVV.

The chain employs TRBV19 and TRBJ2-7; 7 positions match TRBD2. The CDR3 covers 15 residues. The germline V gene has CDR1 LNHDA and CDR2 SQIVND (reference sequence). After removal of 8 bases from V and 4 bases from J, the junction contained 14 bases not matched to a gene. In nucleotides, the CDR3 is TGTGCCAGTCGTCAACGGGAGGCGGGGAGTTACGAGCAGTACTTC. Translating it yields CASRQREAGSYEQYF.

V gene TRBV19 combines with J gene TRBJ1-6; D gene ambiguous. Germline-derived CDR1 and CDR2 are LNHDA and SQIVND (reference sequence). The V end was cut by 1 base, the J end by 5 bases, with 15 bases between. This CDR3 contains 17 residues. The CDR3 is CASSIVLGRVDNSPLHF. For the CDR3, the DNA is TGTGCCAGTAGTATAGTTTTGGGGAGGGTGGATAATTCACCCCTCCACTTT.

J is TRBJ1-5 and V is TRBV7-9; D not certain. This CDR3 is built from 14 residues. Germline V gene data show CDR1 as SEHNR and CDR2 as FQNEAQ (reference sequence). V shed 3 bases and J shed 3 bases, with 9 bases lying between them. The CDR3 region is CASSFGGFNQPQHF. For the CDR3, the DNA is TGTGCCAGCAGCTTTGGCGGTTTCAATCAGCCCCAGCATTTT.

In the case of this clone: The same CDR3 can be traced to other DNA sequences in this sample. The chain has TRBV28 and TRBJ1-2; D remains unclear. The germline V and J ends were trimmed by 5 bases and 5 bases, with 3 bases remaining between them. The germline gives CDR1 MDHEN, CDR2 SYDVKM. This CDR3 is 10 amino acids long. The CDR3 region is CASSRYGYTF. The CDR3 nucleotides are TGTGCCAGCAGTCGGTATGGCTACACCTTC.

The genes are TRBV20-1 and TRBJ2-1; 7 bases fit TRBD1. The CDR3 totals 15 residues. CDR1 DFQATT and CDR2 SNEGSKA come from the germline V gene (reference sequence). V shed 3 bases, J shed 4 bases, and the junction held 9 bases outside the gene matches. CDR3: CSASKGARGYNEQFF. The CDR3 nucleotides are TGCAGTGCTAGTAAGGGGGCCAGGGGGTACAATGAGCAGTTCTTC.

This clone has just one count. The V call is TRBV15, the J call TRBJ2-7, with D possibly TRBD1 on 6 matching bases. CDR1 LNHNV and CDR2 YYDKDF come from the germline V gene (reference sequence). CDR3 size: 15 residues. V dropped 2 bases and J dropped 2 bases, with 13 bases sitting between them. CDR3 in amino acids: CATSRKDSSPYEQYF. DNA for the CDR3: TGTGCCACCAGCAGAAAGGACAGCAGTCCCTACGAGCAGTACTTC. The entire variable domain, with the rest obtained from reference TRBV15 and TRBJ2-7, is as follows: DAMVIQNPRYQVTQFGKPVTLSCSQTLNHNVMYWYQQKSSQAPKLLFHYYDKDFNNEADTPDNFQSRRPNTSFCFLDIRSPGLGDTAMYLCATSRKDSSPYEQYFGPGTRLTVT.

This sequence joins TRBV11-1 and TRBJ2-1; 7 nucleotides align to TRBD1. Germline V gene sequence: CDR1 SGHAT, CDR2 FQDESV (reference sequence). The CDR3 consists of 11 residues. V lost 10 bases, J lost 9 bases, and 6 bases stayed unmatched. The DNA for the CDR3 is TGTGCCACTTCCCGACAGGGTGAGCAGTTCTTC. Protein sequence: CATSRQGEQFF.

The rearrangement links TRBV9 to TRBJ2-7; 9 bases agree with TRBD1. Germline lookup yields CDR1 SGDLS and CDR2 YYNGEE. The V gene end was trimmed by 0 bases and the J gene end by 2 bases; junction bases not matched to a gene: 6. CDR3 length equals 16 residues. CDR3 sequence reads: CASSVAPGQGTYEQYF. CDR3 nucleotide sequence: TGTGCCAGCAGCGTAGCCCCGGGACAGGGAACCTACGAGCAGTACTTC.

The chain joins TRBV29-1 to TRBJ1-5, with D tentatively TRBD1 (6 bases). The germline V and J ends were trimmed by 7 bases and 6 bases, with 16 bases remaining between them. Per the germline V gene, CDR1 is SQVTM and CDR2 is ANQGSEA. The CDR3 covers 13 residues. The chain's CDR3 is CSAGAMGGQPQHF. The CDR3 nucleotides are TGCAGCGCAGGGGCAATGGGAGGTCAGCCCCAGCATTTT.

This CDR3 is CASSSKPGLNYEQYF. The CDR3 DNA sequence: TGTGCCAGCAGTTCGAAACCGGGACTGAACTACGAGCAGTACTTC. V usage is TRBV6-5 and J usage is TRBJ2-7, with D possibly matching TRBD2 (6 bases). V shed 4 bases and J shed 3 bases, with 16 bases lying between them. The length of the CDR3 is 15 residues. Germline V gene lookup returns CDR1 MNHEY and CDR2 SVGAGI.

J is TRBJ2-7 and V is TRBV18; 10 positions match TRBD1. V gave up 0 bases and J gave up 4 bases; unmatched junction bases: 3. The CDR3 is 15 residues long. The germline gives CDR1 KGHSH, CDR2 LQKENI. The CDR3 region is CASSPPTGGEYEQYF. CDR3 sequence (DNA): TGTGCCAGCTCACCACCGACAGGGGGCGAGTACGAGCAGTACTTC.

CDR3: CASSQDLPRWGHTDTQYF. CDR3 nucleotides: TGTGCCAGCAGCCAAGATCTGCCTAGGTGGGGGCACACAGATACGCAGTATTTT. This chain links TRBV3-1 (or the pseudogene TRBV3-2) with TRBJ2-3; maybe TRBD1 (6 bases). V lost 0 bases and J lost 2, with 18 bases in between. The germline gives CDR1 LGHDT, CDR2 YNNKEL (reference sequence). The length of the CDR3 is 18 residues.

The V and J genes are TRBV12-5 and TRBJ2-7; 9 bases agree with TRBD1. V was pared by 7 bases and J by 6 bases, with 10 bases of the junction left unmatched. The CDR3 has 14 amino acids. CDR1 is LGHNT and CDR2 is FRNRAP in the germline V gene. Written as DNA, the CDR3 is TGTGCTAGTGCCCGGGACAGGGTGGGAGCCGAGCAGTACTTC. This codes for CASARDRVGAEQYF.

The genes are TRBV7-8 and TRBJ2-7, with TRBD1 identical over 8 bases. Germline trimming cut 2 bases from V and 3 bases from J; bases unmatched to any gene: 3. Germline lookup yields CDR1 SGHVS and CDR2 FQNEAQ. This CDR3 has 14 residues. The CDR3 loop reads CASSLQGAVYEQYF. Written as DNA, the CDR3 is TGTGCCAGCAGCTTACAGGGGGCGGTCTACGAGCAGTACTTC.